What follows describes a single T cell receptor beta chain. Its antigen is as yet unknown. Measured with immunoSEQ multiplex PCR; TCRdb has only the in-frame clones, and not every one. The table has 100,000 to 150,000 clones, about 92% seen once. Germline-derived CDR1 and CDR2 are MNHNY and SVGAGI (reference sequence). CDR3 length: 12 residues. V was clipped by 6 bases and J by 16 bases; unmatched bases: 9. The source of the sample is a study of T cell responses to AZD1222 COVID-19 vaccine. Study-wide results and caveats: Per reports, nearly half of all spike-specific TCRs target regions that are unmutated in variants.

This chain links TRBV6-6 with TRBJ2-1; 10 positions match TRBD2. This sequence originates from an adult who received the AZD1222 COVID-19 vaccine. The sample consisted of peripheral blood, taken 28 days after the second AZD1222 dose. CDR3 region: CASSPKASGGFF. As DNA, the CDR3 is TGTGCCAGCAGCCCAAAGGCTAGCGGGGGATTCTTC.